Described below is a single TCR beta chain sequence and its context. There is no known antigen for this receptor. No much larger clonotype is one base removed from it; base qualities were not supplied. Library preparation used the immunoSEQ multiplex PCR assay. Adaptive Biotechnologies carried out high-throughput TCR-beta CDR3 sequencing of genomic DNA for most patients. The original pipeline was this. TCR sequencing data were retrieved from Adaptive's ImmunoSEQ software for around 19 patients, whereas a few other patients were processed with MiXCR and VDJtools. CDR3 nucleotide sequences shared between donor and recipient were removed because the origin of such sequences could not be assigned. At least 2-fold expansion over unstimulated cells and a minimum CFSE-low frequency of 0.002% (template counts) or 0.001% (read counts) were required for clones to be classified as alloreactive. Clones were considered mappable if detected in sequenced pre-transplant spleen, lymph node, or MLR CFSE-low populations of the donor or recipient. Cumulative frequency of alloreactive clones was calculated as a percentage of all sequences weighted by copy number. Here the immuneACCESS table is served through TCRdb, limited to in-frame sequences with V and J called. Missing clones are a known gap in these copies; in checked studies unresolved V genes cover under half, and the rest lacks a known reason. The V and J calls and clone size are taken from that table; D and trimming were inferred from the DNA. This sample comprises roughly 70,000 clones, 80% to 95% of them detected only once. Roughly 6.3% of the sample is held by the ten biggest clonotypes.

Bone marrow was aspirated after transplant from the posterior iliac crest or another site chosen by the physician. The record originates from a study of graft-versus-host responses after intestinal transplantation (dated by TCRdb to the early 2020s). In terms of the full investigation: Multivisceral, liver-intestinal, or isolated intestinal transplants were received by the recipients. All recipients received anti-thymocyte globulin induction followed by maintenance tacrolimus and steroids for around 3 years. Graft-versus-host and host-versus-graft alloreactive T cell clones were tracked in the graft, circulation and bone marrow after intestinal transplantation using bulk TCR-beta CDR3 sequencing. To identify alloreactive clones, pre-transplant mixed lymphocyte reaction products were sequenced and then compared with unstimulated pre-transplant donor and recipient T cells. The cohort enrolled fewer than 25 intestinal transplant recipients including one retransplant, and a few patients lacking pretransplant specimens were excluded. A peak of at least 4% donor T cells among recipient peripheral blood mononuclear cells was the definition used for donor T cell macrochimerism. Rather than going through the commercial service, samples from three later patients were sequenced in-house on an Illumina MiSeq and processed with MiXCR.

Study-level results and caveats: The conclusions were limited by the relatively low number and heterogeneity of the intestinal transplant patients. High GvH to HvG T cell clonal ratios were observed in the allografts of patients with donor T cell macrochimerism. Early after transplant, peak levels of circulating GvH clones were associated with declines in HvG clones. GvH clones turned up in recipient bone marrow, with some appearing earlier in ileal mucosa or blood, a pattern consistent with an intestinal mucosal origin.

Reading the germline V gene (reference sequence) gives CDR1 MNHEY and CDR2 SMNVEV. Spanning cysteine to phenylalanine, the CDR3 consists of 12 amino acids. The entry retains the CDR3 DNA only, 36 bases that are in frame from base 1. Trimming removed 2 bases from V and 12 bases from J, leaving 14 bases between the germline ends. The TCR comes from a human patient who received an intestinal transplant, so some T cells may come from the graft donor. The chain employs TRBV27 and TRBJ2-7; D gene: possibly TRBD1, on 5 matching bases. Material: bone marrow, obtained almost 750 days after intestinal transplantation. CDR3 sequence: CASSLGQGPRYF. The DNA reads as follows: TGTGCCAGCAGTTTAGGGCAGGGCCCTAGGTACTTC.